This T cell receptor beta chain originates from a study of cytomegalovirus exposure and HLA in healthy donors. General study results and limits: TCR sequences were mostly rare, though some public TCRs occurred in many donors.

The CDR3 spans 16 residues. Germline V CDR1 and CDR2: SGHVS, FNYEAQ. After removal of 3 bases from V and 7 bases from J, the junction contained 9 bases not matched to a gene. A remark on this clone: What it binds is unknown.

While the first cohort had fewer than 850 subjects, the donors belonged to the separate validation cohort of 100 to 150 subjects. Produced via immunoSEQ multiplex PCR; TCRdb's table is partial and in-frame only. The data show 150,000 to 200,000 clones, roughly 83% seen once. The V gene is TRBV7-6, the J gene TRBJ1-6; TRBD1 matches at 7 bases. The sequencing input was PBMCs. The TCR was taken from a woman aged 18 to 35 in good health and CMV-seronegative. The CDR3 DNA sequence: TGTGCCAGCAGCTTGGAGGGGGCAAGGGGGAATTCACCCCTCCACTTT. Translation gives CASSLEGARGNSPLHF.